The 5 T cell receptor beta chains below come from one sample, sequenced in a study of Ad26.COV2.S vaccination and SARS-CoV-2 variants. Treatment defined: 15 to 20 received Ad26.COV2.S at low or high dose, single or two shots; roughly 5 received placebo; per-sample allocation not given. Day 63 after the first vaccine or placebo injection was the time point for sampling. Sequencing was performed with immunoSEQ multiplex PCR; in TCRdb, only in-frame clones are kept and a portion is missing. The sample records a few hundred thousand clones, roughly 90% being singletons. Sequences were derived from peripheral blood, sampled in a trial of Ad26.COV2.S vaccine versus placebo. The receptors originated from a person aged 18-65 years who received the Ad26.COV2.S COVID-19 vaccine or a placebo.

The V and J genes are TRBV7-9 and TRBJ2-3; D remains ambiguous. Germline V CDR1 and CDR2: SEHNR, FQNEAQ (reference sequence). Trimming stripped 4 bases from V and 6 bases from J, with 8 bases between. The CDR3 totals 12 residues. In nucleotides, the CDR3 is TGTGCCAGCAGCTCCAACTTGGATACGCAGTATTTT. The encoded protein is CASSSNLDTQYF.

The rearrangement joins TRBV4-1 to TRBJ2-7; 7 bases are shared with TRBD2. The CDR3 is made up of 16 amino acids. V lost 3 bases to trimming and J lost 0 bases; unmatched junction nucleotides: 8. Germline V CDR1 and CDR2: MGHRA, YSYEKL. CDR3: CASSHLGLAASYEQYF. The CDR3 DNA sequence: TGCGCCAGCAGCCACCTCGGGCTAGCGGCCTCCTACGAGCAGTACTTC.

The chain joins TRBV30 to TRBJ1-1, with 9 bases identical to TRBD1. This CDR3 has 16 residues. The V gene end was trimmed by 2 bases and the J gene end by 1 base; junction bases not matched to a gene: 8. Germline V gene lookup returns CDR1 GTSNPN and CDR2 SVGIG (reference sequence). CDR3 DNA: TGTGCCTGGAGTCCGGGACAGGGATTAGGGAACACTGAAGCTTTCTTT. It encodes CAWSPGQGLGNTEAFF.

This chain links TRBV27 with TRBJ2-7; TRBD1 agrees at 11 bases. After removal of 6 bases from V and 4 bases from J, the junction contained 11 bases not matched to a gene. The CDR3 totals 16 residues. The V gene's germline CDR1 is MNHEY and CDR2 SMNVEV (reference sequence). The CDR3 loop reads CASSRLGQGAMYEQYF. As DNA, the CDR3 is TGTGCCAGCAGCCGCCTTGGACAGGGGGCTATGTACGAGCAGTACTTC.

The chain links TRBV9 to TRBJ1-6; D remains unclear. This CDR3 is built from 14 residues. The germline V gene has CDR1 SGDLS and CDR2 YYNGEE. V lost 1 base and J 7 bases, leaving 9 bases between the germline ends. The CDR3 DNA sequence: TGTGCCAGCAGCGTAACAGCGATGAATTCACCCCTCCACTTT. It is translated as CASSVTAMNSPLHF.